This T cell receptor (beta chain) was profiled in a study of T cells in Graves' hyperthyroidism and ophthalmopathy. Trimming pared 6 bases from V and 3 bases from J, leaving 12 bases between. This CDR3 is built from 13 residues. Germline-derived CDR1 and CDR2 are MGHRA and YSYEKL. Diagnostic assessment was based on clinical symptoms, serum thyroxine and TRAb, thyroid ultrasound and orbital computed tomography. From approximately 9.5 ml of fresh peripheral blood, PBMCs were isolated. Amplification targeted TCR beta CDR3 regions from RNA transcripts. In the first-round RT-PCR of the TCR CDR3, the HTBI primer set was used. TCRdb independently ran MiXCR on the multiplex PCR reads; one entry per CDR3 protein. The sample consists of hundreds of thousands of distinct CDR3 sequences, roughly 14% of them appearing once. This clonotype was detected ten times or more.

The sequenced sample was blood. The receptor was derived from a woman between 35 and 50 years old with Graves' ophthalmopathy. This sequence joins TRBV4-1 and TRBJ2-7; the D gene is possibly TRBD2 (5 bases). CDR3 DNA: TGCGCCAGCAGTCGGACTGAAAGCTACGAGCAGTACTTC. Amino acid sequence: CASSRTESYEQYF.